This entry lists 2 T cell receptor beta chains sequenced from one sample in a study of beta chain features in type 1 diabetes. TCRB transcripts that were expressed got sequenced, as all of the isolated RNA had been reverse transcribed. Libraries were prepared by immunoSEQ multiplex PCR; TCRdb keeps only in-frame clonotypes and omits some of them. Altogether 300,000 to 450,000 clones are present, roughly 12% being singletons, with the ten largest covering under 0.02%. The sequencing sample was made of naive CD4+ T cells from blood. All receptors derive from a man between 18 and 29 years old in good health.

This clone was seen only a few times. CDR3 sequence: CASSLSGSDYNEQFF. CDR3 coding DNA: TGTGCCAGCAGCCTTAGCGGGAGCGACTACAATGAGCAGTTCTTC. This rearrangement joins TRBV11-3 to TRBJ2-1; 9 bases are shared with TRBD2. The CDR3 is 15 amino acids. Germline V gene data show CDR1 as SGHNT and CDR2 as YENEEA. The J segment lost 3 bases and the V segment lost 5 bases, leaving 5 bases of the junction unmatched.

This clone occurred a few times. The DNA for the CDR3 is TGTGCCAGCAGCTTAGCAGGACTAGCGGGAGCTTCGGATACGCAGTATTTT. This encodes CASSLAGLAGASDTQYF. The chain uses TRBV7-2 and TRBJ2-3, with 13 positions matching TRBD2. Germline V CDR1 and CDR2: SGHTA, FQGNSA. The CDR3 runs to 17 residues. V trimming: 0 bases; J trimming: 6 bases; junction bases outside the gene matches: 6. The whole variable domain, filled in from reference TRBV7-2 and TRBJ2-3, reads GAGVSQSPSNKVTEKGKDVELRCDPISGHTALYWYRQSLGQGLEFLIYFQGNSAPDKSGLPSDRFSAERTGGSVSTLTIQRTQQEDSAVYLCASSLAGLAGASDTQYFGPGTRLTVL.